The 2 T cell receptor beta chains presented below share a single source sample, sequenced in a study of T cell changes during pregnancy in multiple sclerosis. Produced via immunoSEQ multiplex PCR; TCRdb's table is partial and in-frame only. The sample has some 77,000 clones, 89% seen once. The sample was peripheral blood, taken before pregnancy. The receptor source for this set is a female donor with multiple sclerosis, enrolled in a pregnancy study.

This CDR3 is CAISDDTNYGYTF. The CDR3 bases are TGTGCCATCAGTGATGACACTAACTATGGCTACACCTTC. The chain recombines TRBV10-3 with TRBJ1-2; D is unresolved. Per the germline V gene, CDR1 is ENHRY and CDR2 is SYGVKD. V dropped 3 bases and J dropped 0 bases, with 5 bases sitting between them. CDR3 size: 13 residues.

This clone was seen only a few times. This chain links TRBV9 with TRBJ1-3; D remains ambiguous. CDR1 and CDR2 from the germline V gene are SGDLS and YYNGEE. The length of the CDR3 is 15 residues. V lost 4 bases to trimming and J lost 4 bases, with 15 bases between them. CDR3 sequence reads: CASSFSTGFGNTIYF. DNA of the CDR3: TGTGCCAGCAGCTTCAGTACGGGATTCGGAAACACCATATATTTT.